This is a list of T cell receptor beta chains from one sample in a study of CD8 T cells in Susac syndrome. Via MiXCR, TCRdb re-called the immunoSEQ multiplex PCR reads, giving one row per CDR3 protein. The table has more than 200,000 distinct CDR3 sequences, roughly 95% seen once. Sample: CD4+ T cells from PBMCs. These receptors came from a human donor with multiple sclerosis. The CDR3 runs from the conserved cysteine through the conserved F or W. The D gene is left open where the match is weak. Clone sizes are given selectively: once, few, many, or a class where the clone is expanded.

CDR3aa,CDR3nt,abundance,d_gene,j_gene,v_gene
CASSSVIGHLSYNEQFF,TGTGCCAGCAGTTCGGTTATAGGGCACCTCTCCTACAATGAGCAGTTCTTC,.,.,TRBJ2-1,TRBV28
CASSLATEAFF,TGTGCCAGCAGCTTGGCCACTGAAGCTTTCTTT,.,.,TRBJ1-1,TRBV7-9
CASSITGWQPQHF,TGTGCCAGTAGTATCACGGGGTGGCAGCCCCAGCATTTT,.,.,TRBJ1-5,TRBV19
CASSPAGTVGEQFF,TGTGCCAGCAGCCCCGCGGGCACGGTCGGGGAGCAGTTCTTC,.,.,TRBJ2-1,TRBV7-2
CASSSTGWETQYF,TGTGCCAGCAGCTCAACCGGGTGGGAGACCCAGTACTTC,.,.,TRBJ2-5,TRBV5-4
CASSPGSTRVGQETQYF,TGTGCCAGCAGTCCGGGGTCGACAAGGGTCGGGCAAGAGACCCAGTACTTC,.,.,TRBJ2-5,TRBV28
CASRKTGTGNTIYF,TGTGCCAGCAGGAAGACAGGGACTGGAAACACCATATATTTT,once,TRBD1,TRBJ1-3,TRBV6-5
CASSGTSRDVRNEQFF,TGTGCCAGTAGTGGGACTAGCCGGGACGTTCGCAATGAGCAGTTCTTC,.,TRBD2,TRBJ2-1,TRBV19
CATSDPGTSGLTDTQYF,TGTGCCACCAGTGATCCCGGGACTAGCGGCCTCACAGATACGCAGTATTTT,.,TRBD2,TRBJ2-3,TRBV24-1
CASRGGRANYGYTF,TGTGCCAGCAGGGGGGGGCGAGCTAACTATGGCTACACCTTC,.,.,TRBJ1-2,TRBV2
CSARRDRGFDEQFF,TGCAGCGCCCGCCGGGACAGGGGTTTCGATGAGCAGTTCTTC,.,TRBD1,TRBJ2-1,TRBV29-1
CASRGELEQYF,TGTGCCAGCAGGGGGGAATTGGAGCAGTACTTC,.,.,TRBJ2-7,TRBV2
CASKRSGQGKNTEAFF,TGTGCCAGCAAAAGGTCGGGACAGGGAAAAAACACTGAAGCTTTCTTT,.,TRBD1,TRBJ1-1,TRBV12-3/TRBV12-4
CASSRLAGIHEQYF,TGCGCCAGCAGCCGGCTAGCGGGTATCCACGAGCAGTACTTC,.,TRBD2,TRBJ2-7,TRBV4-1
CATSRGIGGNSPLHF,TGTGCCACCAGCAGAGGAATCGGGGGAAATTCACCCCTCCACTTT,few,.,TRBJ1-6,TRBV15
CATTLGRGGTDTQYF,TGTGCCACTACCTTAGGGAGGGGAGGCACAGATACGCAGTATTTT,.,TRBD2,TRBJ2-3,TRBV2
CAWSVGSGSGDTQYF,TGTGCCTGGAGTGTAGGTAGCGGGAGTGGAGATACGCAGTATTTT,.,TRBD2,TRBJ2-3,TRBV30
CSGAGTGLDTQYF,TGCAGCGGCGCCGGGACAGGGTTAGATACGCAGTATTTT,.,TRBD1,TRBJ2-3,TRBV29-1
CSVGIRGSTDTQYF,TGCAGCGTTGGTATCAGGGGAAGCACAGATACGCAGTATTTT,.,.,TRBJ2-3,TRBV29-1
CATSRDFQDYGYTF,TGTGCCACCAGCAGAGATTTCCAGGACTATGGCTACACCTTC,.,.,TRBJ1-2,TRBV15
CASSPLSGRGDYGYTF,TGTGCCAGCAGCCCACTTTCCGGCAGGGGGGACTATGGCTACACCTTC,.,TRBD1,TRBJ1-2,TRBV9
CSVVGWVGSYEQYF,TGCAGCGTTGTCGGTTGGGTCGGCTCCTACGAGCAGTACTTC,.,.,TRBJ2-7,TRBV29-1
CASSEYKRGSTDTQYF,TGTGCCAGCAGTGAATATAAGCGGGGGTCCACAGATACGCAGTATTTT,.,TRBD2,TRBJ2-3,TRBV2
CASSSEGRDFSWGYTF,TGTGCCAGCAGCTCCGAGGGCAGGGATTTTTCTTGGGGCTACACCTTC,.,.,TRBJ1-2,TRBV7-9
CSVFPGLAGHNEQFF,TGCAGCGTTTTCCCGGGACTAGCGGGACACAATGAGCAGTTCTTC,.,TRBD2,TRBJ2-1,TRBV29-1
CASSDIAGPTGGYTF,TGCGCCAGCAGCGATATTGCCGGGCCCACGGGTGGCTACACCTTC,.,.,TRBJ1-2,TRBV4-1
CASSESGTGSGYTF,TGTGCCAGCAGTGAATCCGGGACAGGGAGCGGCTACACCTTC,.,TRBD1,TRBJ1-2,TRBV2
CASSLGQTSTDTQYF,TGTGCCAGCAGCTTGGGGCAGACTAGCACAGATACGCAGTATTTT,.,.,TRBJ2-3,TRBV5-1
CASSHRFGYGYTF,TGTGCCAGCAGTCACAGATTCGGCTATGGCTACACCTTC,.,.,TRBJ1-2,TRBV12-3/TRBV12-4
CASSEGGREETQYF,TGTGCCAGCAGTGAGGGTGGCAGGGAAGAGACCCAGTACTTC,.,.,TRBJ2-5,TRBV25-1
CSVGGWNTEAFF,TGCAGCGTTGGAGGGTGGAACACTGAAGCTTTCTTT,.,.,TRBJ1-1,TRBV29-1
CASSMLGGAQPQHF,TGTGCCAGTAGTATGCTTGGCGGAGCTCAGCCCCAGCATTTT,.,.,TRBJ1-5,TRBV19
CSARLISGRADTQYF,TGCAGTGCTAGACTCATTAGCGGGAGGGCAGATACGCAGTATTTT,.,TRBD2,TRBJ2-3,TRBV20-1
CSVEWVARSWADTQYF,TGCAGCGTTGAGTGGGTGGCACGCTCGTGGGCAGATACGCAGTATTTT,.,.,TRBJ2-3,TRBV29-1
CASSSWGQKYNEQFF,TGCGCCAGCAGCTCCTGGGGGCAAAAGTACAATGAGCAGTTCTTC,.,.,TRBJ2-1,TRBV5-1
CASSPRGRAHYGYTF,TGTGCCAGCAGCCCCCGCGGCAGGGCGCACTATGGCTACACCTTC,.,.,TRBJ1-2,TRBV7-8
CASSLRTSATDTQYF,TGCGCCAGCAGCTTGAGGACTAGTGCGACAGATACGCAGTATTTT,once,TRBD2,TRBJ2-3,TRBV5-1
CASSVLRGSHVLTF,TGTGCCAGCAGTGTCCTCCGGGGGAGTCACGTCCTGACTTTC,.,.,TRBJ2-6,TRBV12-3/TRBV12-4
CASSVLAGPYNEQFF,TGTGCCAGCAGTGTCCTAGCGGGTCCCTACAATGAGCAGTTCTTC,.,TRBD2,TRBJ2-1,TRBV6-1
CASTNRGETQYF,TGTGCCAGCACCAACAGGGGAGAGACCCAGTACTTC,.,TRBD1,TRBJ2-5,TRBV6-1
CASSSRRGTEAFF,TGTGCCAGCAGCTCCCGAAGGGGCACTGAAGCTTTCTTT,.,.,TRBJ1-1,TRBV3-1
CSAAPRTDTQYF,TGCAGTGCTGCCCCCCGCACAGATACGCAGTATTTT,.,.,TRBJ2-3,TRBV20-1
CSARDRRGVDYGYTF,TGCAGTGCTAGAGATCGGAGGGGTGTGGACTATGGCTACACCTTC,.,.,TRBJ1-2,TRBV20-1